These T cell receptor beta chains were read from a single sample in a study of PD-L1 blockade in urothelial cancer. Libraries were prepared by immunoSEQ multiplex PCR; TCRdb keeps only in-frame clonotypes and omits some of them. The sample consists of under 35,000 clones, about 87% of them appearing once. The sequencing used PBMCs, collected around atezolizumab (anti-PD-L1) treatment. Every receptor here comes from a man aged 45-65 years with urothelial cancer. The CDR3 runs from the conserved cysteine through the conserved F or W. The D gene is left open where the match is weak. Some rows have no size entry. The others give once, few or many, or a class for an expanded clone.

TRBV7-9	NA	11	TRBJ1-1	NA	TGTGCCACTATGGGGGGCACTGAAGCTTTCTTT	CATMGGTEAFF
TRBV19	NA	14	TRBJ2-2	NA	TGTGCCAGTAGTATACGCGGTAACACCGGGGAGCTGTTTTTT	CASSIRGNTGELFF
TRBV6-6	NA	14	TRBJ2-1	NA	TGTGCCAGCAGCCCGGAGGGGGCGCGGAATGAGCAGTTCTTC	CASSPEGARNEQFF
TRBV6-5	NA	15	TRBJ1-1	NA	TGTGCCAGCAGTCCACGGGGGGGCGGGAACACTGAAGCTTTCTTT	CASSPRGGGNTEAFF
TRBV27	NA	13	TRBJ2-7	TRBD2	TGTGCCAGTACACTAGCGGTTCTTTACGAGCAGTACTTC	CASTLAVLYEQYF
TRBV7-2	NA	16	TRBJ2-6	NA	TGTGCCAGCAGCCCGCAACGGAGCTCTGGGGCCAACGTCCTGACTTTC	CASSPQRSSGANVLTF
TRBV4-1	NA	17	TRBJ2-3	TRBD2	TGCGCCAGCAGCCAACTCCGGGCAGGACTAGCAACAGATACGCAGTATTTT	CASSQLRAGLATDTQYF
TRBV19	NA	14	TRBJ2-6	NA	TGTGCCAGTAGTATATCAGTTGGGGCCAACGTCCTGACTTTC	CASSISVGANVLTF
TRBV27	NA	15	TRBJ1-4	TRBD1	TGTGCCAGCAGTTTATCGGGACAGCCAGGTGGAAAACTGTTTTTT	CASSLSGQPGGKLFF
TRBV28	NA	15	TRBJ1-1	TRBD1	TGTGCCAGCCGGGGACAGGATACCATGAACACTGAAGCTTTCTTT	CASRGQDTMNTEAFF
TRBV7-9	NA	14	TRBJ2-5	NA	TGTGCCAGCAGCTTAGAACGGTACCAAGAGACCCAGTACTTC	CASSLERYQETQYF
TRBV14	NA	16	TRBJ2-7	TRBD1	TGTGCCAGCAGCCAAGGACAGGGAACAGGAGACTACGAGCAGTACTTC	CASSQGQGTGDYEQYF
TRBV6-6	NA	16	TRBJ2-2	TRBD1	TGTGCCAGCAGTTCCCTTAGGGGGCAACACACCGGGGAGCTGTTTTTT	CASSSLRGQHTGELFF
TRBV7-7	NA	16	TRBJ2-5	NA	TGTGCCAGCAGCTTAGTCGGGAGGGGGCGCTTAGAGACCCAGTACTTC	CASSLVGRGRLETQYF
TRBV19	once	14	TRBJ2-7	NA	TGTGCCAGTAGTTCGACAGTCAGCTCCTACGAGCAGTACTTC	CASSSTVSSYEQYF
TRBV19	NA	12	TRBJ2-5	NA	TGTGCCACCGGACAGACACAAGAGACCCAGTACTTC	CATGQTQETQYF
TRBV27	NA	16	TRBJ2-3	NA	TGTGCCAGCAGGCCCCTTAAGAGGCAGTCTGTAGATACGCAGTATTTT	CASRPLKRQSVDTQYF
TRBV28	NA	15	TRBJ1-5	TRBD1	TGTGCCAGCAAACCGGACAGGACAATGAATCAGCCCCAGCATTTT	CASKPDRTMNQPQHF
TRBV2	once	12	TRBJ2-7	TRBD2	TGTGCCAGCAGAAGCGGGAGACGAGGGCAGTACTTC	CASRSGRRGQYF
TRBV19	NA	17	TRBJ2-7	NA	TGTGCCAGTAGTATAAGCCATATCCGGACACTGACCTACGAGCAGTACTTC	CASSISHIRTLTYEQYF
TRBV19	once	15	TRBJ1-2	TRBD1	TGTGCCAGTAGTAAAAACAGGGGCGCTAACTATGGCTACACCTTC	CASSKNRGANYGYTF
TRBV5-5	once	14	TRBJ2-3	NA	TGTGCCAGCAGCCCGGGTGCTTTCACAGATACGCAGTATTTT	CASSPGAFTDTQYF
TRBV10-2	NA	13	TRBJ1-1	NA	TGCGCCAGCAGTGAAGGGGCGGTCACTGAAGCTTTCTTT	CASSEGAVTEAFF
TRBV27	NA	17	TRBJ1-4	NA	TGTGCCAGCAGTTTAATACCCGGGGGGGCGCCGGGTGAAAAACTGTTTTTT	CASSLIPGGAPGEKLFF
TRBV18	NA	20	TRBJ1-3	TRBD1	TGTGCCAGCTCACCTCTGAGGACAGGCCTCCTCTCTCTCTCTGGAAACACCATATATTTT	CASSPLRTGLLSLSGNTIYF
TRBV9	NA	16	TRBJ1-6	NA	TGTGCCAGCAGCGCGGACAGTAACGGCAATTTTTCACCCCTCCACTTT	CASSADSNGNFSPLHF
TRBV7-2	NA	18	TRBJ2-3	TRBD2	TGTGCCAGCAGCTTAAGGCGGGGGGGTGCGGAGCGCACAGATACGCAGTATTTT	CASSLRRGGAERTDTQYF
TRBV5-6	NA	15	TRBJ2-6	NA	TGTGCCAGCACCCGAGACATCTCTGGGGCCAACGTCCTGACTTTC	CASTRDISGANVLTF
TRBV12-5	NA	16	TRBJ2-1	NA	TGTGCTAGTGGTTTGGTACTAGCTAGGAGGGGCAATGAGCAGTTCTTC	CASGLVLARRGNEQFF
TRBV7-9	NA	12	TRBJ2-1	NA	TGTGCCAGCAGCTTAGTTGAGGATGAGCAGTTCTTC	CASSLVEDEQFF
TRBV7-8	NA	15	TRBJ1-2	TRBD1	TGTGCCAGCAGCTTAAGACAGGGGGCCGACTATGGCTACACCTTC	CASSLRQGADYGYTF
TRBV6-6	NA	12	TRBJ2-5	NA	TGTGCCAGCAGGCCAACCGGAGAGACCCAGTACTTC	CASRPTGETQYF
TRBV28	NA	13	TRBJ2-3	TRBD2	TGTGCCAGTATAGCGGGCCCCACAGATACGCAGTATTTT	CASIAGPTDTQYF
TRBV5-4	NA	15	TRBJ2-5	NA	TGTGCCAGCAGCAGTGGCAGACTACCCCAAGAGACCCAGTACTTC	CASSSGRLPQETQYF
TRBV5-1	NA	16	TRBJ2-3	TRBD2	TGCGCCAGCGGGTTAATAGCGGGAAGCAACGCAGATACGCAGTATTTT	CASGLIAGSNADTQYF
TRBV12-5	NA	11	TRBJ2-5	NA	TGTGCTAGTGGTTCCTTCGAGACCCAGTACTTC	CASGSFETQYF
TRBV18	NA	11	TRBJ1-4	NA	TGTGCCAGCTCATCGAATGAAAAACTGTTTTTT	CASSSNEKLFF
TRBV28	once	14	TRBJ1-2	TRBD1	TGTGCCAGCAGAAGAGACAGGGGATACTATGGCTACACCTTC	CASRRDRGYYGYTF
TRBV5-1	NA	14	TRBJ2-4	NA	TGCGCCAGCAGCTTGGCGGGCAGGGGAAACATTCAGTACTTC	CASSLAGRGNIQYF
TRBV5-4	NA	15	TRBJ2-7	NA	TGTGCCAGCAGCTTGTCGCCCAGGGGATCTTACGAGCAGTACTTC	CASSLSPRGSYEQYF
TRBV30	NA	14	TRBJ2-7	NA	TGTGCCTGGAGCGGAGGAAACTTCGTCTACGAGCAGTACTTC	CAWSGGNFVYEQYF
TRBV7-8	NA	13	TRBJ1-1	NA	TGTGCCAGCAGCTTAGTACGGGCGGGTGAAGCTTTCTTT	CASSLVRAGEAFF
TRBV27	NA	16	TRBJ2-7	TRBD2	TGTGCCAGCAGTCATAGGACTAGCCGCACGTTCTACGAGCAGTACTTC	CASSHRTSRTFYEQYF
TRBV14	NA	13	TRBJ2-7	NA	TGTGCCAGCAGCCTAGGAGGGATCCACGAGCAGTACTTC	CASSLGGIHEQYF
TRBV27	NA	16	TRBJ2-2	NA	TGTGCCAGCAGTTCCCTACCGGGAGTCTACACCGGGGAGCTGTTTTTT	CASSSLPGVYTGELFF
TRBV30	NA	11	TRBJ2-1	TRBD2	TGTGCCTGGAGTGGGCGGGAGGAGCAGTTCTTC	CAWSGREEQFF
TRBV9	NA	12	TRBJ2-3	NA	TGTGCCAGCAGCCCCCCTTCCCATACGCAGTATTTT	CASSPPSHTQYF
TRBV7-2	NA	17	TRBJ1-2	TRBD1	TGTGCCAGCAGCTTAGCGGGAGGGCAGGGGGCCTCCTATGGCTACACCTTC	CASSLAGGQGASYGYTF
TRBV18	NA	15	TRBJ2-7	TRBD1	TGTGCCAGCTCACTCCAGGGGGCGGCCTCCTACGAGCAGTACTTC	CASSLQGAASYEQYF
TRBV7-2	NA	15	TRBJ1-3	NA	TGTGCCAGCAGCTTAGATAACAGAATAATAAACACCATATATTTT	CASSLDNRIINTIYF
TRBV6-5	NA	16	TRBJ2-2	TRBD1	TGTGCCAGCAGCTACCAATTGACAGGGGCGAACGGGGAGCTGTTTTTT	CASSYQLTGANGELFF
TRBV5-1	NA	17	TRBJ2-2	NA	TGCGCCAGCAGCTTCCCAGGGTTGGGAATGAACACCGGGGAGCTGTTTTTT	CASSFPGLGMNTGELFF
TRBV9	NA	14	TRBJ2-3	TRBD1	TGTGCCAGCAGCCGTACAGGGGGCGCAGATACGCAGTATTTT	CASSRTGGADTQYF
TRBV29-1	NA	11	TRBJ2-3	NA	TGCAGCGTCCCGTGGCCAGATACGCAGTATTTT	CSVPWPDTQYF
TRBV2	NA	12	TRBJ2-2	TRBD1	TGTGCCAGCGAGGGGGCCCCCGGGGAGCTGTTTTTT	CASEGAPGELFF